The source of this TCR beta chain is a study of T cell changes during pregnancy in multiple sclerosis. Sequenced by immunoSEQ multiplex PCR; TCRdb stores in-frame clones only, minus some. This repertoire shows around 56,000 clones, 70% to 90% found once; its top ten account for about 0.4%. The V and J ends lost 5 bases and 3 bases, in that order; junction bases with no gene match: 3. This CDR3 has 13 residues. Germline V gene sequence: CDR1 SGHTA, CDR2 FQGTGA. The rearrangement uses TRBV7-3 and TRBJ2-7; 8 nucleotides agree with TRBD1. The TCR originated in a female donor with multiple sclerosis, enrolled in a pregnancy study. Sequences were derived from CD4+ T cells from peripheral blood mononuclear cells, sampled in the third trimester of pregnancy. CDR3 loop: CASSPGQVYEQYF. The DNA of the CDR3 is TGTGCCAGCAGCCCGGGACAGGTCTACGAGCAGTACTTC.